This is a list of T cell receptor beta chains from one sample in a study of identical twins. Each CDR3 protein gets one entry after TCRdb re-called the 5' RACE reads with MiXCR. The profile covers approximately 630,000 distinct CDR3 sequences, with roughly 7.1% appearing a single time and 1.6% taken by the ten largest. The sample was also linked to a second study, of yellow fever vaccine responses in identical twins.

The sequenced sample consisted of PBMCs. These receptors came from a woman under 30 in good health. The CDR3 runs from the conserved cysteine through the conserved F or W. A D gene is named only where the DNA matches it firmly.

CDR3 protein: CASSLSRRLSGGYTF
J gene: TRBJ1-2
V gene: TRBV12-3/TRBV12-4
D gene: NA

CDR3 protein: CASSFGTGFAYEQYF
J gene: TRBJ2-7
V gene: TRBV6-5
D gene: TRBD1

CDR3 protein: CSARDLGGKGTGELFF
J gene: TRBJ2-2
V gene: TRBV20-1
D gene: TRBD2

CDR3 protein: CAISPLAGVNNEQFF
J gene: TRBJ2-1
V gene: TRBV10-3
D gene: TRBD2

CDR3 protein: CASSPGSPYNSPLHF
J gene: TRBJ1-6
V gene: TRBV28
D gene: NA

CDR3 protein: CASSPRQAGAHNEQFF
J gene: TRBJ2-1
V gene: TRBV12-3/TRBV12-4
D gene: TRBD2

CDR3 protein: CASRPQGLGTEAFF
J gene: TRBJ1-1
V gene: TRBV6-2/TRBV6-3
D gene: NA

CDR3 protein: CSARGGRSYNEQFF
J gene: TRBJ2-1
V gene: TRBV20-1
D gene: NA

CDR3 protein: CSAPPGTPRFQETQYF
J gene: TRBJ2-5
V gene: TRBV20-1
D gene: NA

CDR3 protein: CASSSRGLPVEQYF
J gene: TRBJ2-7
V gene: TRBV7-2
D gene: NA

CDR3 protein: CASSSTGVNPNYGYTF
J gene: TRBJ1-2
V gene: TRBV7-2
D gene: TRBD1

CDR3 protein: CASSQDVERGGRNTQYF
J gene: TRBJ2-3
V gene: TRBV3-1
D gene: TRBD2

CDR3 protein: CATSDRDPTPGDTQYF
J gene: TRBJ2-3
V gene: TRBV24-1
D gene: NA

CDR3 protein: CASPYRVPYNEQFF
J gene: TRBJ2-1
V gene: TRBV12-3/TRBV12-4
D gene: NA

CDR3 protein: CASSRDSPGETQYF
J gene: TRBJ2-5
V gene: TRBV5-5
D gene: TRBD1

CDR3 protein: CASRFGTGWFTYYNEQFF
J gene: TRBJ2-1
V gene: TRBV12-3/TRBV12-4
D gene: TRBD1